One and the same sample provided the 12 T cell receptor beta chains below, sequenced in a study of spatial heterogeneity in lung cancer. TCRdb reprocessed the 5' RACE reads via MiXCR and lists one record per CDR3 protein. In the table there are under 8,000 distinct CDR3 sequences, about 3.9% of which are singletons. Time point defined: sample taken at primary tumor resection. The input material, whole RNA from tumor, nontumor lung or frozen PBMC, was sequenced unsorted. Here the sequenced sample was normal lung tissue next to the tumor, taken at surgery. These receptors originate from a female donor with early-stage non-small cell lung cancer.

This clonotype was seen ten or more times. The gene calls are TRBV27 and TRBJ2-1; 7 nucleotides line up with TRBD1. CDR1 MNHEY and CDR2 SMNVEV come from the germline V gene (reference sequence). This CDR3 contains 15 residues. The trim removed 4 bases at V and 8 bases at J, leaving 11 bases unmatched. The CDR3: CASSYLPGQFHEQFF. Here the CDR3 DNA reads TGTGCCAGCAGTTACCTTCCGGGACAGTTCCATGAGCAGTTCTTC.

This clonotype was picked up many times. For the CDR3, the DNA is TGTGCCAGCAGTACCGGACTGACCAATGAGCAGTTCTTC. Its protein product is CASSTGLTNEQFF. The J gene is TRBJ2-1, the V gene TRBV28, with D maybe TRBD2 (5 bases). The CDR3 length is 13 residues. The V end was cut by 5 bases, the J end by 6 bases, with 11 bases between. The germline CDR1 and CDR2 sequences are MDHEN and SYDVKM.

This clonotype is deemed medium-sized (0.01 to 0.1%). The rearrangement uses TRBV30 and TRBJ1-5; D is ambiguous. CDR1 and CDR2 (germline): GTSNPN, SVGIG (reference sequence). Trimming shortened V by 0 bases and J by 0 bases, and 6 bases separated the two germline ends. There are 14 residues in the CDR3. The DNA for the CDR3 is TGTGCCTGGAGTGTAAGCAATAGCAATCAGCCCCAGCATTTT. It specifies CAWSVSNSNQPQHF.

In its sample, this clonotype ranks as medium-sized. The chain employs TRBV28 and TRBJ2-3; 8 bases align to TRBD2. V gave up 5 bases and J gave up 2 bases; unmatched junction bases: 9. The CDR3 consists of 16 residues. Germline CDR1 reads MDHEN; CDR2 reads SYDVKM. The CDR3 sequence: CASSLLSGANTDTQYF. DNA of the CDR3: TGTGCCAGCAGTCTTCTTAGCGGGGCGAACACAGATACGCAGTATTTT.

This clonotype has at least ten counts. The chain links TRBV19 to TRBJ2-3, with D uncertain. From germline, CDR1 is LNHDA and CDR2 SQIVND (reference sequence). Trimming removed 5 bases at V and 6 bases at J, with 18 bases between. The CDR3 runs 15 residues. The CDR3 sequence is CASSSEVSPGDTQYF. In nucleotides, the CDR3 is TGTGCCAGTAGTTCAGAGGTCTCCCCTGGGGATACGCAGTATTTT.

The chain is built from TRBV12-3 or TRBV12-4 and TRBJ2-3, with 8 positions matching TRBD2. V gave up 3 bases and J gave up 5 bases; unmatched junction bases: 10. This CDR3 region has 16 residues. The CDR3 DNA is TGTGCCAGCAGTTTTCGGGGGGGCCTAGCGGTAGATACGCAGTATTTT. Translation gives CASSFRGGLAVDTQYF.

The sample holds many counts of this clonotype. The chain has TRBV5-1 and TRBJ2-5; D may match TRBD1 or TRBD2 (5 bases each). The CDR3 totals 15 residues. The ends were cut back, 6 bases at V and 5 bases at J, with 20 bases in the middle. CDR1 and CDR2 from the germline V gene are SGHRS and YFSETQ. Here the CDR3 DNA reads TGCGCCAGCACCCCCGGGACGCTGGTCGGGGAGACCCAGTACTTC. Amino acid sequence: CASTPGTLVGETQYF. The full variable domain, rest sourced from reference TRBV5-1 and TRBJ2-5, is KAGVTQTPRYLIKTRGQQVTLSCSPISGHRSVSWYQQTPGQGLQFLFEYFSETQRNKGNFPGRFSGRQFSNSRSEMNVSTLELGDSALYLCASTPGTLVGETQYFGPGTRLLVL.

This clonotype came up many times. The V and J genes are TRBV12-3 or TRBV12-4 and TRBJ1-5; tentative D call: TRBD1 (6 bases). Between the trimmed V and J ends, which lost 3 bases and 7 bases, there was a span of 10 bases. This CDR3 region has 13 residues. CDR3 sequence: CASSFTQGQPQHF. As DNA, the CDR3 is TGTGCCAGCAGTTTTACCCAGGGGCAGCCCCAGCATTTT.

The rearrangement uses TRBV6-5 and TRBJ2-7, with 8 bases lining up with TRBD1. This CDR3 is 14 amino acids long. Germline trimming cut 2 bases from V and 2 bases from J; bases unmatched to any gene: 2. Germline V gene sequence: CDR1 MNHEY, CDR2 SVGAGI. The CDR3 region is CASSYGQGAYEQYF. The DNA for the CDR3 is TGTGCCAGCAGTTACGGACAGGGCGCCTACGAGCAGTACTTC.

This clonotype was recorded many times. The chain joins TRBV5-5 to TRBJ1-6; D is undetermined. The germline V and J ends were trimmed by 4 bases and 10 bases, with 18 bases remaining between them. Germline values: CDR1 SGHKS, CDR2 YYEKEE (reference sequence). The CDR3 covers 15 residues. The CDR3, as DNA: TGTGCCAGCAGCCCTCCTACGGTCTTGGCGTCACCCCTCCACTTT. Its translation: CASSPPTVLASPLHF. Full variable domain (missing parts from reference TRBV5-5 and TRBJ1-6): DAGVTQSPTHLIKTRGQQVTLRCSPISGHKSVSWYQQVLGQGPQFIFQYYEKEERGRGNFPDRFSARQFPNYSSELNVNALLLGDSALYLCASSPPTVLASPLHFGNGTRLTVT.

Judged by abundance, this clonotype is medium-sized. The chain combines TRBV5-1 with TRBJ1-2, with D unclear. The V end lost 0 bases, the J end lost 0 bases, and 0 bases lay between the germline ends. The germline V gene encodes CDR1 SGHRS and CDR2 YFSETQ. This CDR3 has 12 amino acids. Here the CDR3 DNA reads TGCGCCAGCAGCTTGGCTAACTATGGCTACACCTTC. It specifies CASSLANYGYTF.

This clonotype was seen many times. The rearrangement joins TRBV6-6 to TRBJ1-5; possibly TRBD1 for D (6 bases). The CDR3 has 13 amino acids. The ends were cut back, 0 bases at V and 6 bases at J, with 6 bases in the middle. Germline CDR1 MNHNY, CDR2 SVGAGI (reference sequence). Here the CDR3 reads CASSYSRGQPQHF. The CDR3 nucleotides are TGTGCCAGCAGTTACTCCAGGGGTCAGCCCCAGCATTTT.